This T cell receptor beta chain came from a study of shared T cell receptors in the human thymus. The CDR3 spans 15 residues. V gave up 6 bases and J gave up 6 bases; unmatched junction bases: 13. Germline CDR1 ENHRY, CDR2 SYGVKD. Sequencing used immunoSEQ multiplex PCR; TCRdb keeps in-frame clones, though not all of them. The sample has more than 550,000 clones; approximately 85% are singletons. These data are also associated with another study on human thymus T cells.

Input material: thymocytes. The rearrangement uses TRBV10-3 and TRBJ1-1; 7 bases agree with TRBD1. This TCR came from a girl under three years old with a congenital heart defect. CDR3 DNA: TGTGCCATCAGCCCCACAGGGGATAAATTTTCTGAAGCTTTCTTT. Translation: CAISPTGDKFSEAFF.